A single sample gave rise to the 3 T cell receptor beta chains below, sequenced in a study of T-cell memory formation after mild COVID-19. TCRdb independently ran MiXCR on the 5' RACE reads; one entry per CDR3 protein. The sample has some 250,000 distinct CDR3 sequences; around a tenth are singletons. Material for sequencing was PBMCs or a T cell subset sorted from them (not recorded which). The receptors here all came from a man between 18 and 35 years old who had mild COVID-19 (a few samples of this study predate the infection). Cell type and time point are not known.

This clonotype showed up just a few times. The CDR3 reads CASLPGLAGGYEQYF. The CDR3 bases are TGTGCCAGCCTCCCCGGACTAGCGGGGGGCTACGAGCAGTACTTC. The chain links TRBV6-2 or TRBV6-3 to TRBJ2-7, with 14 bases aligning to TRBD2. The CDR3 consists of 15 residues. CDR1 is MNHEY, CDR2 SVGEGT, per germline. J lost 3 bases, V lost 8 bases, and 6 bases had no gene match.

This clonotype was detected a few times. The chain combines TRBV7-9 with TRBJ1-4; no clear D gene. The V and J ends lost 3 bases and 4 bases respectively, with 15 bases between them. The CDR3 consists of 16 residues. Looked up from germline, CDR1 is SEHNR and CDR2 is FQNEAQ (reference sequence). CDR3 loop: CASSFGSSADNEKLFF. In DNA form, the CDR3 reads TGTGCCAGCAGCTTTGGGTCTTCCGCCGATAATGAAAAACTGTTTTTT.

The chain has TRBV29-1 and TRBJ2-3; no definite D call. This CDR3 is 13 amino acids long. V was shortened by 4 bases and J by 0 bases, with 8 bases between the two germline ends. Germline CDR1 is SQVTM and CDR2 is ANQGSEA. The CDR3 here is CSVVGPSTDTQYF. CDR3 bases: TGCAGCGTTGTCGGCCCTAGCACAGATACGCAGTATTTT.